These T cell receptor beta chains were read from a single sample in a study of patients and donors after allogeneic stem cell transplantation. TCRdb reprocessed the RT-PCR reads via MiXCR and lists one record per CDR3 protein. The sample lists 400,000 to 450,000 distinct CDR3 sequences; 15% to 20% were seen once. Sequencing used blood, either unsorted or a sorted T cell fraction (not recorded which). The receptor source for this set is a human donor who was either an allogeneic HSCT recipient or a stem cell or donor lymphocyte infusion donor (not recorded which). It is not recorded whose cells these are; they may come from a transplant donor. CDR3s leave out the opening cysteine and the closing phenylalanine or tryptophan. Each record gives: J gene, clone size, CDR3 length, V gene, CDR3 protein. Not every row has a clone size; where given, it reads once, few, many or a size class.

>TRBJ2-5|NA|14|TRBV6-5
ASSYSVLSQKETQY
>TRBJ2-2|few|11|TRBV10-3
AISDRQTGELF
>TRBJ1-5|NA|14|TRBV18
ASSQTTGGSNQPQH
>TRBJ1-2|NA|11|TRBV12-3/TRBV12-4
ASSLRGEYGYT
>TRBJ2-7|few|12|TRBV4-1
ASSQDGGDGEQY
>TRBJ1-2|NA|10|TRBV12-3/TRBV12-4
ASSLTSGGYT
>TRBJ2-1|few|10|TRBV19
ASLAAYNEQF
>TRBJ2-2|few|21|TRBV4-1
ASSQDDDVGGLSPNTNTGELF
>TRBJ2-1|many|13|TRBV6-5
ASSYEGPSYNEQF
>TRBJ2-5|few|10|TRBV5-1
ASRTGTETQY
>TRBJ1-1|NA|14|TRBV6-1
ASRPDRGQGNTEAF
>TRBJ1-1|few|12|TRBV5-1
ASRGAGMNTEAF
>TRBJ2-4|NA|12|TRBV10-2
ASSESGQVDIQY
>TRBJ2-3|few|15|TRBV9
ASSSLAGGYSTDTQY
>TRBJ2-1|NA|13|TRBV24-1
ATSLTRTGGNEQF
>TRBJ2-2|NA|16|TRBV7-3
ASSSIVLAGPYTGELF
>TRBJ1-3|NA|12|TRBV4-1
ASSQDQKTNTIY
>TRBJ1-2|few|10|TRBV29-1
SVTTSNYGYT
>TRBJ1-4|NA|14|TRBV5-6
ASSFGPEERVEKLF
>TRBJ2-6|NA|13|TRBV30
AWIRTHSGANVLT
>TRBJ2-5|NA|13|TRBV13
ASSLERDYQETQY
>TRBJ2-3|NA|14|TRBV6-2/TRBV6-3
ASSYPGGLRTDTQY
>TRBJ2-7|NA|13|TRBV20-1
SARVRTGSSYEQY
>TRBJ2-7|NA|12|TRBV30
AWSGRGVTYEQY
>TRBJ1-1|few|12|TRBV5-1
ASSLRQRNTEAF
>TRBJ2-7|NA|11|TRBV7-9
ASSSTDRLGQY
>TRBJ2-7|NA|14|TRBV5-8
ASSLGVSSVSYEQY
>TRBJ2-1|few|14|TRBV6-5
ASSYGSQRSYNEQF
>TRBJ2-3|few|13|TRBV5-1
ASSPVRGRVDTQY
>TRBJ1-6|many|13|TRBV12-3/TRBV12-4
ASSLKTGVNSPLH
>TRBJ2-1|NA|11|TRBV5-1
ASSLPRANEQF
>TRBJ2-3|few|13|TRBV6-2/TRBV6-3
ASTYEAGYTDTQY
>TRBJ1-4|many|11|TRBV12-3/TRBV12-4
ASSQGTNEKLF
>TRBJ1-6|many|10|TRBV6-5
ASSQGNSPLH
>TRBJ2-1|many|9|TRBV12-3/TRBV12-4
AVGLGNEQF
>TRBJ2-3|few|13|TRBV9
ASSFRLAGEDTQY
>TRBJ1-6|NA|14|TRBV15
ATSRDLAGAGSPLH
>TRBJ2-7|NA|12|TRBV6-2/TRBV6-3
ASTGRVGLYEQY
>TRBJ2-5|few|11|TRBV5-1
ASSEASGETQY
>TRBJ1-2|many|13|TRBV7-9
ATLPGQGDRYGYT
>TRBJ1-2|NA|11|TRBV4-3
ASSHSQGYGYT
>TRBJ2-2|few|11|TRBV7-3
ASSPPDTGELF
>TRBJ1-2|few|12|TRBV25-1
ASSEFVERGAYT
>TRBJ2-5|few|14|TRBV14
ASSQEGDRTNETQY